This T cell receptor (beta chain) was sequenced in a study of blood T cell repertoires in COVID-19. At the level of the study: The analysed material was cDNA or gDNA that came from T cells, B-cell-depleted T cells, or PBMCs.

As handled by the study authors: How many nucleated cells were present was estimated from reference gene primer amplification. Using immunoSEQ multiplex PCR, the repertoire was profiled, and TCRdb retains in-frame clones only, with some absent. V, J and clone size derive from that table, while D and trimming were established from the DNA sequence. Counted here are over 60,000 clones, around 84% occurring once; the ten biggest clones make up approximately 10%. Trimming left V 0 bases short and J 4 bases short, with 9 bases between. The CDR3 has 14 residues. Germline CDR1 and CDR2: LNHDA and SQIVND (reference sequence).

Sequenced: peripheral blood. The sequence was collected from a man in his 70s with active or convalescent COVID-19. This sequence joins TRBV19 and TRBJ1-2, with D possibly TRBD1 on 6 matching bases. CDR3 coding DNA: TGTGCCAGTAGTATAGAGAGGGACATCTATGGCTACACCTTC. It is translated as CASSIERDIYGYTF.